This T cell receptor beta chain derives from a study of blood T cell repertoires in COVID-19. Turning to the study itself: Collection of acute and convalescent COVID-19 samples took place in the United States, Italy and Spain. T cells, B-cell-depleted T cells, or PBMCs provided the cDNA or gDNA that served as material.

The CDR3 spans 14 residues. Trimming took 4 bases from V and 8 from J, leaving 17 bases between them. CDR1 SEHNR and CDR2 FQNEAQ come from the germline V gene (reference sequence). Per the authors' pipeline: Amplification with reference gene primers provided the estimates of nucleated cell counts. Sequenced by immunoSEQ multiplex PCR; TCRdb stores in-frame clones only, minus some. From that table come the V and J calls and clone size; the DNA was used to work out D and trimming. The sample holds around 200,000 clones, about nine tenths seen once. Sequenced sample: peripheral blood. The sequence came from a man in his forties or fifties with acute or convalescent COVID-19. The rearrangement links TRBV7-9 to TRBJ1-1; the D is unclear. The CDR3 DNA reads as TGTGCCAGCAGCTCCCCCGGGTCGGAGAGAGAAGCTTTCTTT. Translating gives CASSSPGSEREAFF.